This T cell receptor (beta chain) was sequenced in a study of graft-versus-host responses after intestinal transplantation. Turning to the study itself: Transplant recipients had multivisceral, liver-intestinal, or isolated intestinal grafts. Induction using anti-thymocyte globulin, followed by tacrolimus and steroids for roughly 3 years, was given to all recipients.

Assay: immunoSEQ multiplex PCR; the TCRdb copy retains only in-frame clones and omits some. The data show approximately 60,000 clones, about 89% seen once. The graft tissue was processed, and this released both intraepithelial and lamina propria lymphocytes. This CDR3 has 12 amino acids. The V and J ends lost 6 bases and 5 bases respectively, with 10 bases between them. The germline gives CDR1 SNHLY, CDR2 FYNNEI. The clonotype comes from a human patient who received an intestinal transplant, so some T cells may come from the graft donor. The chain couples TRBV2 to TRBJ1-1; no definite D call. Source: ileum tissue, taken approximately 370 days after transplant. The CDR3: CASSHSGTEAFF. The CDR3 DNA reads TGTGCCAGCAGCCACTCCGGAACTGAAGCTTTCTTT.